Below are 9 T cell receptor beta chains sequenced from a single sample in a study of Ad26.COV2.S vaccination and SARS-CoV-2 variants (dated by TCRdb to the early 2020s). The method behind the library was the immunoSEQ multiplex PCR assay. The clones in this table, taken by TCRdb from immuneACCESS, are in-frame only. Not every clone is retained; where verified, under half of the shortfall comes from an unresolved V gene, and the cause of the rest is unknown. This sample has hundreds of thousands of clones in its table, and roughly 87% of those were observed once. 3.4% of the sample comes from the top ten. What the treatment or condition label conveys for this sample: roughly 19 received Ad26.COV2.S at low or high dose, single or two shots; 5 received placebo; per-sample allocation not given. For vaccine and placebo recipients, the sequenced repertoires came from samples collected on day 63 after the first injection.

The input for sequencing was peripheral blood, taken in a trial of Ad26.COV2.S vaccine versus placebo. These receptors all stem from a person aged 18-60 years who received the Ad26.COV2.S COVID-19 vaccine or a placebo.

This clone was found once. The chain joins TRBV4-1 to TRBJ2-7; D call uncertain. V was shortened by 1 base and J by 3 bases, with 7 bases between the two germline ends. Germline V gene sequence: CDR1 MGHRA, CDR2 YSYEKL. The CDR3 sequence is 13 residues long. The CDR3 nucleotides read TGCGCCAGCAGCCAAGGGGGTCGCTACGAGCAGTACTTC. Its translation is CASSQGGRYEQYF.

Of note for this clone: Other nucleotide sequences in the sample specify the same CDR3. Here the CDR3 reads CASSYAGTNTEAFF. The CDR3 DNA sequence: TGTGCCAGCAGTTACGCAGGGACGAACACTGAAGCTTTCTTT. V and J are TRBV6-5 and TRBJ1-1, with a tentative D call TRBD1 (5 bases). Per germline, CDR1 MNHEY and CDR2 SVGAGI. Trimming removed 2 bases from V and 1 base from J, with 8 bases in between. The CDR3 has 14 residues.

The chain joins TRBV7-9 to TRBJ1-1; tentatively, D is TRBD1 (5 bases). Trimming took 6 bases from V and 1 from J, leaving 15 bases between them. This CDR3 is 15 amino acids long. Germline lookup yields CDR1 SEHNR and CDR2 FQNEAQ (reference sequence). CDR3 region: CASSQEGTPNTEAFF. The CDR3 DNA reads as TGTGCCAGCAGTCAGGAGGGGACGCCGAACACTGAAGCTTTCTTT.

This clone was counted once. The genes are TRBV6-4 and TRBJ2-5; 10 bases are a match to TRBD1. The CDR3 runs 15 residues. V was clipped by 5 bases and J by 5 bases; unmatched bases: 8. CDR1 is MRHNA and CDR2 is SNTAGT in the germline V gene. The CDR3 region has the DNA TGTGCCAGCAGTTGGGACAGGGGATCAGGCGAGACCCAGTACTTC. It codes for CASSWDRGSGETQYF.

This clone has just one count. The rearrangement joins TRBV6-5 to TRBJ1-1, with a possible D match to TRBD1 (6 bases). The CDR3 spans 14 residues. CDR1 is MNHEY, CDR2 SVGAGI, per germline. Trimming took off 7 bases at V and 5 bases at J, with 17 bases between the two ends. Here the CDR3 reads CASTPSGGLTEAFF. The CDR3 coding sequence is TGTGCCAGCACCCCTAGTGGGGGCTTGACTGAAGCTTTCTTT.

The genes are TRBV18 and TRBJ1-5, with 7 positions matching TRBD1. Germline V CDR1 and CDR2: KGHSH, LQKENI. V lost 6 bases, J lost 5 bases, and 7 bases stayed unmatched. This CDR3 region has 14 residues. As DNA, the CDR3 is TGTGCCAGCTCCTCAGGGGGGGTTCATCAGCCCCAGCATTTT. It is translated as CASSSGGVHQPQHF.

This rearrangement joins TRBV25-1 to TRBJ1-2, with D unresolved. Germline CDR1 is MGHDK and CDR2 is SYGVNS. The CDR3 contains 14 residues. V lost 8 bases and J lost 2, with 15 bases in between. CDR3 loop: CASAKGGENYGYTF. CDR3 bases: TGTGCCAGCGCGAAAGGCGGAGAGAACTATGGCTACACCTTC.

The CDR3 is CAWSVRGGEKLFF. The CDR3 nucleotides are TGTGCCTGGAGTGTACGTGGGGGAGAAAAACTGTTTTTT. The rearrangement links TRBV30 to TRBJ1-4; possibly TRBD1 for D (5 bases). The CDR3 has 13 residues. The germline CDR1 and CDR2 sequences are GTSNPN and SVGIG (reference sequence). V was pared by 0 bases and J by 8 bases, with 10 bases between.

V usage is TRBV5-6 and J usage is TRBJ2-5; TRBD1 is a possible D gene (5 bases). Trimming pared 5 bases from V and 5 bases from J, leaving 13 bases between. CDR1 and CDR2 from the germline V gene are SGHDT and YYEEEE. The CDR3 runs to 13 residues. CDR3: CASSRDSRETQYF. The CDR3 DNA sequence: TGTGCCAGCAGTCGCGACAGCCGGGAGACCCAGTACTTC.